The 28 T cell receptor beta chains in this list originate from one sample, sequenced in a study of radiotherapy plus CTLA-4 blockade in lung cancer. Profiling relied on immunoSEQ multiplex PCR, and the TCRdb table lists in-frame clones only, not all of them. The data show approximately 72,000 clones, more than 75% seen once. This sample comprised peripheral blood, obtained from a patient treated with radiotherapy plus ipilimumab. These TCRs come from a human donor with non-small cell lung cancer who had a complete response to radiotherapy plus ipilimumab.

This sequence joins TRBV5-1 and TRBJ1-2, with D possibly being TRBD1 (5 bases). Germline V gives CDR1 SGHRS, CDR2 YFSETQ. CDR3 length equals 14 residues. V was clipped by 5 bases and J by 5 bases, with 16 bases between them. Written as DNA, the CDR3 is TGCGCCAGCAGGGTGGACGGGGGAGGTTATGGCTACACCTTC. It translates to CASRVDGGGYGYTF. Together with reference TRBV5-1 and TRBJ1-2, the CDR3 gives the full variable domain: KAGVTQTPRYLIKTRGQQVTLSCSPISGHRSVSWYQQTPGQGLQFLFEYFSETQRNKGNFPGRFSGRQFSNSRSEMNVSTLELGDSALYLCASRVDGGGYGYTFGSGTRLTVV.

The V and J genes are TRBV6-5 and TRBJ2-7; D gene ambiguous. Germline V gene sequence: CDR1 MNHEY, CDR2 SVGAGI. Trimming left V 6 bases short and J 7 bases short, with 10 bases between. This CDR3 has 11 amino acids. Here the CDR3 DNA reads TGTGCCAGCAGCCTTGAAACTGAGCAGTACTTC. Amino acid sequence: CASSLETEQYF.

The chain links TRBV6-5 to TRBJ1-2; D not resolved. The germline V and J ends were trimmed by 8 bases and 4 bases, with 14 bases remaining between them. This CDR3 has 13 residues. CDR1 MNHEY and CDR2 SVGAGI come from the germline V gene. The CDR3 nucleotides are TGTGCCAGCGGATACAGCTTTGGCTATGGCTACACCTTC. It is translated as CASGYSFGYGYTF.

Only a few counts were recorded for this clone. This rearrangement joins TRBV29-1 to TRBJ2-1; TRBD2 aligns across 13 bases. The CDR3 sequence is 14 residues long. After removal of 4 bases from V and 5 bases from J, the junction contained 2 bases not matched to a gene. Germline loops: CDR1 SQVTM, CDR2 ANQGSEA. The CDR3 bases are TGCAGCGTTGTGGGACTAGCGGGACACAATGAGCAGTTCTTC. As protein: CSVVGLAGHNEQFF.

V gene TRBV10-2 combines with J gene TRBJ1-1; TRBD1 matches at 10 bases. V was pared by 6 bases and J by 4 bases, with 5 bases of the junction left unmatched. There are 14 residues in the CDR3. Germline CDR1 WSHSY, CDR2 SAAADI. CDR3 in amino acids: CASRRQGAITEAFF. The CDR3 DNA reads as TGCGCCAGCAGGCGACAGGGGGCGATCACTGAAGCTTTCTTT.

The CDR3 nucleotides read TGTGCCAGCAGGGCGGGACATCCATTCTATGGCTACACCTTC. Translation: CASRAGHPFYGYTF. This rearrangement joins TRBV6-1 to TRBJ1-2; D is possibly TRBD1 (6 bases). CDR3 size: 14 residues. The V end lost 6 bases, the J end lost 4 bases, and 15 bases lay between the germline ends. Germline CDR1 and CDR2: MNHNS and SASEGT.

The gene calls are TRBV6-4 and TRBJ1-4, with 7 bases lining up with TRBD1. Germline CDR1 and CDR2: MRHNA and SNTAGT. The V segment lost 3 bases and the J segment 0 bases; nucleotides outside the gene matches: 10. This CDR3 region has 18 residues. CDR3 region: CASSDRRDSLATNEKLFF. In nucleotides, the CDR3 is TGTGCCAGCAGTGATCGCCGGGACAGTCTTGCAACTAATGAAAAACTGTTTTTT.

V usage is TRBV7-2 and J usage is TRBJ1-6; D not resolved. CDR1 SGHTA and CDR2 FQGNSA come from the germline V gene. The CDR3 is 14 residues long. The V end lost 2 bases, the J end lost 10 bases, and 12 bases lay between the germline ends. CDR3 amino acids: CASSLFGRESPLHF. In nucleotides, the CDR3 is TGTGCCAGCAGCTTATTCGGCAGAGAATCACCCCTCCACTTT. Together with reference TRBV7-2 and TRBJ1-6, the CDR3 gives the full variable domain: GAGVSQSPSNKVTEKGKDVELRCDPISGHTALYWYRQSLGQGLEFLIYFQGNSAPDKSGLPSDRFSAERTGGSVSTLTIQRTQQEDSAVYLCASSLFGRESPLHFGNGTRLTVT.

This clone was seen only a few times. The rearrangement uses TRBV7-9 and TRBJ2-7; D gene ambiguous. Trimming took 5 bases from V and 0 from J, leaving 8 bases between them. CDR1 SEHNR and CDR2 FQNEAQ come from the germline V gene (reference sequence). The CDR3 has 13 residues. Here the CDR3 DNA reads TGTGCCAGCAGCCCCCTTAACTCCTACGAGCAGTACTTC. Its protein is CASSPLNSYEQYF.

This clone showed up just once. The V and J genes are TRBV6-6 and TRBJ2-3; D is unclear. This CDR3 has 12 residues. The germline gives CDR1 MNHNY, CDR2 SVGAGI (reference sequence). Trimming took 6 bases from V and 5 from J, leaving 9 bases between them. CDR3 loop: CASSFSGDTQYF. CDR3 coding DNA: TGTGCCAGCAGCTTCAGTGGAGATACGCAGTATTTT.

The chain carries TRBV7-2 and TRBJ1-2; TRBD1 matches 7 bases. With 3 bases clipped from V and 4 bases from J, the junction kept 8 bases outside the gene matches. The CDR3 runs to 15 residues. Looked up from germline, CDR1 is SGHTA and CDR2 is FQGNSA. CDR3 in amino acids: CASSFTTGRGYGYTF. The CDR3 nucleotides read TGTGCCAGCAGCTTCACGACAGGGAGGGGCTATGGCTACACCTTC.

This clone turned up a few times. The chain links TRBV27 to TRBJ2-1, with 9 bases identical to TRBD2. The J segment lost 7 bases and the V segment lost 3 bases, leaving 16 bases of the junction unmatched. The CDR3 is 18 residues long. In germline, CDR1 is MNHEY, CDR2 SMNVEV (reference sequence). The CDR3 loop reads CASSFRFSGRSGENEQFF. Written as DNA, the CDR3 is TGTGCCAGCAGTTTTCGGTTTAGCGGGAGATCGGGTGAGAATGAGCAGTTCTTC.

This clone came up a few times. This chain joins TRBV28 and TRBJ2-6; no firm D call. V was pared by 10 bases and J by 1 base, with 11 bases between. The CDR3 covers 14 residues. CDR1 is MDHEN and CDR2 is SYDVKM in the germline V gene. In DNA form, the CDR3 reads TGTGCCACCCCCGTTTATTCTGGGGCCAACGTCCTGACTTTC. Protein sequence: CATPVYSGANVLTF.

For this clone: The junction does not match germline at one end; this may be a read error. The sample has other DNA sequences that encode this CDR3 too. This chain joins TRBV15 and TRBJ1-2; TRBD1 aligns across 9 bases. Germline lookup yields CDR1 LNHNV and CDR2 YYDKDF (reference sequence). The CDR3 consists of 15 residues. This chain's CDR3 is CATSRGQGSSYGYTF. CDR3 DNA sequence: TGCGCCACCAGCAGAGGACAGGGGTCGTCCTATGGCTACACCTTC.

This clone was found a few times. V is TRBV25-1 and J is TRBJ2-1, with 14 bases that match TRBD2. The J segment lost 9 bases and the V segment lost 7 bases, leaving 8 bases of the junction unmatched. This CDR3 contains 15 residues. CDR1 and CDR2 from the germline V gene are MGHDK and SYGVNS. For the CDR3, the DNA is TGTGCCAGCACAATGACTAGCGGGGGGGCCGGTGAGCAGTTCTTC. Protein sequence: CASTMTSGGAGEQFF.

The J gene is TRBJ2-4, the V gene TRBV30; 8 positions agree with TRBD1. V lost 2 bases to trimming and J lost 0 bases; unmatched junction nucleotides: 6. This CDR3 comprises 16 residues. Germline V gene lookup returns CDR1 GTSNPN and CDR2 SVGIG (reference sequence). The CDR3 loop reads CAWSRETGVAKNIQYF. The CDR3 DNA reads TGTGCCTGGAGTAGGGAGACAGGGGTAGCCAAAAACATTCAGTACTTC. The full variable domain, completed using reference TRBV30 and TRBJ2-4, is SQTIHQWPATLVQPVGSPLSLECTVEGTSNPNLYWYRQAAGRGLQLLFYSVGIGQISSEVPQNLSASRPQDRQFILSSKKLLLSDSGFYLCAWSRETGVAKNIQYFGAGTRLSVL.

This chain uses TRBV6-5 with TRBJ1-3; 7 bases line up with TRBD1. V lost 0 bases and J lost 0; bases outside the gene matches: 2. This CDR3 has 16 residues. Germline-derived CDR1 and CDR2 are MNHEY and SVGAGI. Here the CDR3 DNA reads TGTGCCAGCAGTTACTCGGGGACAGACTCTGGAAACACCATATATTTT. Amino acids: CASSYSGTDSGNTIYF.

The chain is built from TRBV6-1 and TRBJ2-5, with TRBD1 matching 7 bases. V was pared by 7 bases and J by 4 bases, with 9 bases of the junction left unmatched. This CDR3 region has 14 residues. CDR1 is MNHNS and CDR2 is SASEGT in the germline V gene. The CDR3 here is CASTWGTVSETQYF. CDR3 nucleotides: TGTGCCAGCACCTGGGGGACAGTTTCAGAGACCCAGTACTTC.

The V call is TRBV7-9, the J call TRBJ2-1; 9 bases fit TRBD2. CDR1 SEHNR and CDR2 FQNEAQ come from the germline V gene (reference sequence). Trimming at V came to 7 bases and at J to 9 bases, leaving 10 bases not matched to a gene. This CDR3 has 14 amino acids. CDR3 DNA: TGTGCCAGCATCCCGAGCGGGAGGAATTCTGAGCAGTTCTTC. Translation gives CASIPSGRNSEQFF.

V usage is TRBV5-1 and J usage is TRBJ2-2; 9 bases align to TRBD1. Germline assignment: CDR1 SGHRS and CDR2 YFSETQ. The CDR3 has 15 amino acids. Trimming removed 4 bases from V and 5 bases from J; junction bases left unmatched: 6. CDR3 sequence: CASSPGGQGTGELFF. For the CDR3, the DNA is TGCGCCAGCAGCCCCGGTGGACAGGGGACCGGGGAGCTGTTTTTT.

The V call is TRBV29-1, the J call TRBJ1-1; weak D call: TRBD1 (5 bases). The ends were cut back, 4 bases at V and 5 bases at J, with 17 bases in the middle. CDR1 and CDR2 (germline): SQVTM, ANQGSEA. The CDR3 has 14 residues. Here the CDR3 reads CSVGDAGTGTEAFF. CDR3 coding DNA: TGCAGCGTTGGGGACGCGGGTACGGGGACTGAAGCTTTCTTT.

The chain combines TRBV18 with TRBJ1-4; a possible D gene is TRBD1 (6 bases). The CDR3 covers 15 residues. Germline CDR1 reads KGHSH; CDR2 reads LQKENI. Trimming pared 5 bases from V and 4 bases from J, leaving 14 bases between. The CDR3: CASSLETGNNEKLFF. The CDR3, as DNA: TGTGCCAGCTCATTAGAGACAGGCAATAATGAAAAACTGTTTTTT.

This chain links TRBV11-2 with TRBJ2-6; 10 nucleotides align to TRBD1. Per the germline V gene, CDR1 is SGHAT and CDR2 is FQNNGV. The CDR3 loop spans 19 amino acids. The V and J ends lost 3 bases and 0 bases, in that order; junction bases with no gene match: 8. The chain's CDR3 is CASSFPVDRGFSGANVLTF. CDR3 sequence (DNA): TGTGCCAGCAGCTTTCCGGTGGACAGGGGGTTCTCTGGGGCCAACGTCCTGACTTTC. The variable domain in full, with the rest retrieved from reference TRBV11-2 and TRBJ2-6, is EAGVAQSPRYKIIEKRQSVAFWCNPISGHATLYWYQQILGQGPKLLIQFQNNGVVDDSQLPKDRFSAERLKGVDSTLKIQPAKLEDSAVYLCASSFPVDRGFSGANVLTFGAGSRLTVL.

The CDR3 DNA reads TGTGCCAGTAGGTATATGAACACTGAAGCTTTCTTT. Its protein product is CASRYMNTEAFF. The chain recombines TRBV19 with TRBJ1-1; D unclear. The CDR3 contains 12 residues. The V gene lost 6 bases and the J gene lost 0 bases, with 5 bases spanning the gap. Germline lookup yields CDR1 LNHDA and CDR2 SQIVND (reference sequence).

The CDR3 DNA sequence: TGTGCCAGCAGTCCAGGGAGCAATGAGCAGTTCTTC. This codes for CASSPGSNEQFF. The rearrangement joins TRBV7-9 to TRBJ2-1, with D perhaps being TRBD1 or TRBD2 (5 bases each). The germline CDR1 and CDR2 sequences are SEHNR and FQNEAQ (reference sequence). Trimming cost V 6 bases and J 6 bases, with 9 bases left between them. This CDR3 contains 12 residues.

This clone occurred once. The chain combines TRBV7-2 with TRBJ1-6, with TRBD1 matching over 7 bases. The CDR3 has 15 amino acids. Per germline, CDR1 SGHTA and CDR2 FQGNSA. V was pared by 5 bases and J by 7 bases, with 8 bases of the junction left unmatched. The CDR3: CASSPGTVLNSPLHF. In DNA, the CDR3 is TGTGCCAGCAGCCCGGGGACAGTGCTGAATTCACCCCTCCACTTT.

This chain connects TRBV4-1 to TRBJ2-1; 16 positions match TRBD2. CDR1 MGHRA and CDR2 YSYEKL come from the germline V gene. The CDR3 spans 16 residues. J lost 10 bases, V lost 3 bases, and 6 bases had no gene match. The CDR3 nucleotides read TGCGCCAGCAGCCAGGGACTAGCGGGAGGGGTTCGGGAGCAGTTCTTC. The encoded protein is CASSQGLAGGVREQFF.

The gene calls are TRBV5-8 and TRBJ2-2, with TRBD1 identical over 9 bases. Germline assignment: CDR1 SGHTS and CDR2 YDEGEE. The CDR3 is made up of 16 amino acids. With 3 bases clipped from V and 0 bases from J, the junction kept 3 bases outside the gene matches. CDR3 sequence (DNA): TGTGCCAGCAGCTCCGGGACAGGGTCGAACACCGGGGAGCTGTTTTTT. Translation: CASSSGTGSNTGELFF.